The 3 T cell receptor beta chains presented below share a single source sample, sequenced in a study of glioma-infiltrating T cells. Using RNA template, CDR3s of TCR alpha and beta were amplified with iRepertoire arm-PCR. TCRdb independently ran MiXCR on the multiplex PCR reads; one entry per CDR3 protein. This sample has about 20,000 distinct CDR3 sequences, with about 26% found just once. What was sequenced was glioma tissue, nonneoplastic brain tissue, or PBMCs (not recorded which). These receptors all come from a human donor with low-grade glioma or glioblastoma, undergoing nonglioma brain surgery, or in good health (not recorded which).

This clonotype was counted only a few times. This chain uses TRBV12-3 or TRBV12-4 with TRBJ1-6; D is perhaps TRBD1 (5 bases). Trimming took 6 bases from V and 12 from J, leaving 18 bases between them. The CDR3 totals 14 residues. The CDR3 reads CASRRTGADGPLHF. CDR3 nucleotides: TGTGCCAGCAGGCGTACAGGTGCCGATGGACCCCTCCACTTT.

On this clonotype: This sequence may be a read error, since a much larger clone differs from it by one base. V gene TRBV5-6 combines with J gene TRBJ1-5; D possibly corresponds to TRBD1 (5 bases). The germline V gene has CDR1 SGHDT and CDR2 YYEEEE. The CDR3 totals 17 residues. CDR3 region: CASILGYDSLSNQPQHF. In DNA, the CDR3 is TGTGCCAGCATCTTGGGCTATGACAGCTTAAGCAATCAGCCCCAGCATTTT. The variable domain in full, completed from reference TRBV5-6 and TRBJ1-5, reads DAGVTQSPTHLIKTRGQQVTLRCSPKSGHDTVSWYQQALGQGPQFIFQYYEEEERQRGNFPDRFSGHQFPNYSSELNVNALLLGDSALYLCASILGYDSLSNQPQHFGDGTRLSIL.

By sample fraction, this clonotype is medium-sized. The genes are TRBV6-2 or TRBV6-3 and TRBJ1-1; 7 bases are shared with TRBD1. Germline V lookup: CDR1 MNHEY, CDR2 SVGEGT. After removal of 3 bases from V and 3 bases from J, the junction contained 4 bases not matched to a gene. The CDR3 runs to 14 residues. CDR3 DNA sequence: TGTGCCAGCAGTTATAAGGGGGCCGACACTGAAGCTTTCTTT. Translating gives CASSYKGADTEAFF.